This T cell receptor (beta chain) was observed in a study of OX40 agonist ivuxolimab in advanced cancers. Only in-frame clones appear in the TCRdb table, and some are missing; sequencing was by immunoSEQ multiplex PCR. Of roughly 75,000 clones in the sample, roughly 86% were seen once. V lost 0 bases to trimming and J lost 5 bases, with 11 bases between them. Per the germline V gene, CDR1 is SGHRS and CDR2 is YFSETQ. This CDR3 is 15 amino acids long. The source is an adult with an advanced solid tumor such as melanoma, head and neck, liver or kidney cancer. This chain connects TRBV5-1 to TRBJ2-2; D gene uncertain. Specimen: CD4+ or CD8+ T cells sorted from blood, collected in a trial of the OX40 agonist ivuxolimab. The CDR3 spells CASSLGVVETGELFF. The DNA of the CDR3 is TGCGCCAGCAGCTTGGGGGTTGTGGAAACCGGGGAGCTGTTTTTT.